This T cell receptor (beta chain) derives from a study of blood T cells in healthy people across ages. This clonotype was detected only a few times. Then a second PCR, running about 6 to 11 cycles, was carried out with a sample-barcoded 5' primer and a J-beta primer mix. Each cDNA was tagged by a template-switch adaptor containing 12 random nucleotides. TCRdb called the 5' RACE reads again in MiXCR, with one record for every CDR3 protein. The sample holds some 890,000 distinct CDR3 sequences; 25% to 35% are singletons and the top ten take about 10%. CDR1 and CDR2 (germline): PRHDT, FYEKMQ (reference sequence). The CDR3 runs to 15 residues. V lost 4 bases, J lost 2 bases, and 12 bases lay in between. The sample was also linked to a second study, of T cells of mothers and their children. That investigation notes: Mother-child pairs who were related displayed a slightly higher overlap than unrelated pairs, a difference that was non-significant.

The chain couples TRBV13 to TRBJ2-1; D possibly corresponds to TRBD2 (5 bases). The material sequenced was blood. This TCR was recovered from a woman in her thirties or forties in good health. In DNA form, the CDR3 reads TGTGCCAGCAGCTCCCCCGGGGAAACCTACAATGAGCAGTTCTTC. Its translation is CASSSPGETYNEQFF.